This TCR beta chain is from a study of blood T cell repertoires in COVID-19. Whole-study context: Nucleic acid was either cDNA or gDNA, and it came from T cells, B-cell-depleted T cells, or PBMCs.

This CDR3 has 16 amino acids. This clone was picked up one time. As handled by the study authors: Estimated nucleated cell counts came from reference gene primer amplification. Repertoires were generated with immunoSEQ multiplex PCR, while TCRdb's copy carries only in-frame clones and drops some. Clone size and V and J calls were adopted from that table, with D and trimming inferred from the DNA. The sample records about 50,000 clones, 86% being singletons. Sample: peripheral blood. The chain uses TRBV21-1 and TRBJ2-1; the table's TRBD2 call for D was not verified on the DNA. TRBV21-1 is designated a pseudogene. The source is a woman between 55 and 75 years old with acute or convalescent COVID-19. This CDR3 reads CASSKVAGGPSNEQFF. For the CDR3, the DNA is TGTGCCAGCAGCAAAGTAGCGGGAGGGCCCAGCAATGAGCAGTTCTTC.